This passage covers 16 T cell receptor beta chains from one sample sequenced in a study of cytomegalovirus exposure and HLA in healthy donors. The PCR was carried out with 60 Vbeta primers and 13 Jbeta primers. Data came from immunoSEQ multiplex PCR; TCRdb stores just in-frame clones and leaves some out. The sample records 70,000 to 95,000 clones, about two thirds being singletons. The sequenced sample was PBMCs. The receptor set was obtained from a woman in her twenties or thirties in good health and CMV-seropositive.

This clone was seen a few times. The V gene is TRBV10-3, the J gene TRBJ1-1; D not resolved. Germline CDR1 ENHRY, CDR2 SYGVKD. The CDR3 runs to 15 residues. V was shortened by 7 bases and J by 3 bases, with 18 bases between the two germline ends. The CDR3 sequence is CAIMRGTVYDTEAFF. The CDR3 DNA sequence: TGTGCCATCATGCGGGGAACAGTGTACGACACTGAAGCTTTCTTT.

The CDR3 sequence is CASREQAGTGFSGYTF. The CDR3 region has the DNA TGTGCCAGCAGAGAACAGGCCGGGACAGGGTTTAGTGGCTACACCTTC. This chain uses TRBV28 with TRBJ1-2; TRBD1 matches 9 bases. The germline V gene has CDR1 MDHEN and CDR2 SYDVKM. The trim removed 6 bases at V and 7 bases at J, leaving 15 bases unmatched. CDR3 size: 16 residues.

This chain connects TRBV5-6 to TRBJ1-6, with D hard to call. V dropped 6 bases and J dropped 4 bases, with 11 bases sitting between them. The CDR3 sequence is 14 residues long. Germline V gene sequence: CDR1 SGHDT, CDR2 YYEEEE. DNA for the CDR3: TGTGCCAGCAAATCGGGATTTTATAATTCACCCCTCCACTTT. Its translation is CASKSGFYNSPLHF.

In its sample, this clone was seen a few times. The chain uses TRBV4-2 and TRBJ2-1, with D maybe TRBD2 (6 bases). The V end lost 0 bases, the J end lost 4 bases, and 13 bases lay between the germline ends. The germline CDR1 and CDR2 sequences are LGHNA and YNFKEQ. The CDR3 length is 16 residues. The CDR3 reads CASSQDRDWPYNEQFF. CDR3 in DNA: TGTGCCAGCAGCCAAGACCGGGACTGGCCTTACAATGAGCAGTTCTTC.

V is TRBV10-3 and J is TRBJ2-7, with TRBD2 as a possible D gene (5 bases). This CDR3 contains 16 residues. Trimming took off 6 bases at V and 3 bases at J, with 21 bases between the two ends. The germline gives CDR1 ENHRY, CDR2 SYGVKD. The CDR3 region is CAISHPETRRGYEQYF. The CDR3 nucleotides are TGTGCCATCAGCCACCCGGAGACACGTCGGGGCTACGAGCAGTACTTC.

This clone was counted at least ten times. The V call is TRBV6-1, the J call TRBJ1-5; a weak D match, TRBD1 (6 bases). Germline V gene data show CDR1 as MNHNS and CDR2 as SASEGT. V dropped 6 bases and J dropped 5 bases, with 11 bases sitting between them. This CDR3 is built from 13 residues. CDR3 coding DNA: TGTGCCAGCAGGGTGGACAGCCATCAGCCCCAGCATTTT. It translates to CASRVDSHQPQHF.

This clone showed up just once. The rearrangement joins TRBV29-1 to TRBJ2-7, with 7 bases that match TRBD2. The germline V gene encodes CDR1 SQVTM and CDR2 ANQGSEA. The CDR3 is made up of 13 amino acids. V shed 2 bases, J shed 6 bases, and the junction held 7 bases outside the gene matches. Here the CDR3 reads CSVEPPGGAEQYF. The DNA of the CDR3 is TGCAGCGTTGAACCCCCGGGGGGTGCCGAGCAGTACTTC.

The chain employs TRBV7-9 and TRBJ1-1, with TRBD1 matching 9 bases. V lost 6 bases, J lost 1 base, and 9 bases stayed unmatched. The germline V gene has CDR1 SEHNR and CDR2 FQNEAQ (reference sequence). This CDR3 region has 16 residues. CDR3 protein: CASSSPGQGPNTEAFF. CDR3 nucleotides: TGTGCCAGCAGTTCTCCGGGACAGGGACCGAACACTGAAGCTTTCTTT.

This clone was counted once. This chain joins TRBV29-1 and TRBJ1-2; 10 bases align to TRBD1. The germline V gene encodes CDR1 SQVTM and CDR2 ANQGSEA. CDR3 length equals 13 residues. Trimming at V came to 6 bases and at J to 0 bases, leaving 1 base not matched to a gene. The CDR3 reads CSVGTGANYGYTF. The CDR3 bases are TGCAGCGTCGGGACAGGGGCTAACTATGGCTACACCTTC.

The V call is TRBV30, the J call TRBJ1-5; possibly TRBD1 for D (6 bases). This CDR3 comprises 15 residues. V was cut by 0 bases and J by 4 bases, with 13 bases left in between. Germline V gene lookup returns CDR1 GTSNPN and CDR2 SVGIG (reference sequence). The CDR3 reads CAWSVSVQGNQPQHF. Here the CDR3 DNA reads TGTGCCTGGAGTGTAAGTGTTCAGGGGAATCAGCCCCAGCATTTT.

The chain is built from TRBV29-1 and TRBJ1-1; tentative D call: TRBD1 (6 bases). Trimming cost V 7 bases and J 6 bases, with 12 bases left between them. Germline lookup yields CDR1 SQVTM and CDR2 ANQGSEA. The CDR3 length is 11 residues. The CDR3 sequence: CSGTTGSEAFF. For the CDR3, the DNA is TGCAGCGGAACCACAGGGTCTGAAGCTTTCTTT.

Turning to this clone: One junction end disagrees with the germline gene, perhaps due to a read error. V gene TRBV28 combines with J gene TRBJ1-2; D ambiguous. Germline V gene data show CDR1 as MDHEN and CDR2 as SYDVKM. The CDR3 length is 11 residues. CDR3: CAGSTAGISAF. The CDR3 nucleotides are TGTGCCGGATCTACCGCGGGGATTTCGGCCTTC.

Only a few counts were recorded for this clone. The V and J genes are TRBV28 and TRBJ1-4; possibly TRBD1 for D (5 bases). The CDR3 is made up of 14 amino acids. The V gene's germline CDR1 is MDHEN and CDR2 SYDVKM. With 1 base removed from V and 5 bases from J, the gap between germline ends came to 8 bases. CDR3 DNA: TGTGCCAGCAGTTTATTCAGGGTCAATGAAAAACTGTTTTTT. Translated, it gives CASSLFRVNEKLFF.

The chain employs TRBV2 and TRBJ2-7, with TRBD2 as a possible D gene (5 bases). The germline V gene encodes CDR1 SNHLY and CDR2 FYNNEI. The CDR3 is 12 residues long. The V end was cut by 6 bases, the J end by 6 bases, with 12 bases between. For the CDR3, the DNA is TGTGCCAGCAGGTCAGAGGGCCTCGAGCAGTACTTC. Translation gives CASRSEGLEQYF.

In DNA, the CDR3 is TGTGCCAGCAGCCAATCCAGCGGGGGTAACACCGGGGAGCTGTTTTTT. It translates to CASSQSSGGNTGELFF. This rearrangement joins TRBV4-2 to TRBJ2-2; 8 nucleotides align to TRBD2. Germline V CDR1 and CDR2: LGHNA, YNFKEQ. J lost 2 bases, V lost 2 bases, and 4 bases had no gene match. This CDR3 region has 16 residues.

V usage is TRBV2 and J usage is TRBJ2-7, with 11 bases identical to TRBD2. V lost 6 bases to trimming and J lost 6 bases; unmatched junction nucleotides: 13. Germline CDR1 reads SNHLY; CDR2 reads FYNNEI. The CDR3 has 16 residues. CDR3 loop: CASRAGLADYYVEQYF. In nucleotides, the CDR3 is TGTGCCAGCAGGGCGGGACTAGCGGACTACTATGTCGAGCAGTACTTC.